Listed below are T cell receptor beta chains from one sample, sequenced in a study of blood T cell repertoires in COVID-19. Assay: immunoSEQ multiplex PCR; the TCRdb copy retains only in-frame clones and omits some. Among about 310,000 clones listed, 90% were seen once. The sequencing input was PBMCs or T cells enriched from blood (not recorded which). All receptors come from a woman between 18 and 29 years old with acute COVID-19. CDR3s include the opening cysteine and the closing phenylalanine or tryptophan. The D gene is left open where the match is weak. The size entry is marked missing in some rows and otherwise reads once, few, many or a size class.

>TRBV5-1|TRBJ1-2|-|once
CASSLSDSAYGYTF
TGCGCCAGCAGCTTGTCGGACAGCGCCTATGGCTACACCTTC
>TRBV15|TRBJ1-5|-|-
CATSRDHETGSRQPQHF
TGTGCCACCAGCAGAGATCACGAGACAGGAAGTCGACAGCCCCAGCATTTT
>TRBV14|TRBJ1-1|-|-
CASSQPLVQGGYTEAFF
TGTGCCAGCAGCCAACCCCTTGTGCAGGGAGGTTACACTGAAGCTTTCTTT
>TRBV7-3|TRBJ2-1|TRBD1|-
CASSLWTGADNEQFF
TGTGCCAGCAGCCTTTGGACAGGGGCCGACAATGAGCAGTTCTTC
>TRBV7-2|TRBJ1-6|-|-
CASSLAPGLNSPLHF
TGTGCCAGCAGCTTAGCCCCAGGGTTGAATTCACCCCTCCACTTT
>TRBV4-2|TRBJ2-1|TRBD2|-
CASSQYGGLAGGPSNEQFF
TGTGCCAGCAGCCAATACGGGGGACTAGCGGGAGGGCCGAGCAATGAGCAGTTCTTC
>TRBV2|TRBJ1-5|TRBD1|-
CASSGTGSNQQPQHF
TGTGCCAGCAGTGGGACAGGGAGTAATCAGCAGCCCCAGCATTTT
>TRBV3-1/TRBV3-2|TRBJ2-1|-|-
CASSQGGTTEQFF
TGTGCCAGCAGCCAAGGGGGGACAACGGAGCAGTTCTTC
>TRBV6-2/TRBV6-3|TRBJ2-1|-|-
CASSAFGDNEQFF
TGTGCCAGCAGTGCCTTTGGAGACAATGAGCAGTTCTTC
>TRBV10-3|TRBJ2-2|TRBD2|-
CAISDTAGVTGELFF
TGTGCCATCAGTGATACAGCGGGAGTCACCGGGGAGCTGTTTTTT
>TRBV28|TRBJ1-1|TRBD1|-
CASPRGDGTGGAGTEAFF
TGTGCCAGCCCTCGGGGGGACGGGACAGGGGGCGCAGGAACTGAAGCTTTCTTT
>TRBV7-9|TRBJ1-2|-|-
CASSLGSGNNPQGYTF
TGTGCCAGCAGCTTAGGGTCAGGGAACAATCCGCAGGGCTACACCTTC
>TRBV19|TRBJ1-5|-|-
CASSIVNSNQPQHF
TGTGCCAGTAGTATAGTTAACAGTAATCAGCCCCAGCATTTT
>TRBV7-9|TRBJ2-3|TRBD2|-
CASESSRREGLSTDTQYF
TGTGCCAGCGAGTCAAGTCGGCGGGAGGGCCTAAGCACAGATACGCAGTATTTT
>TRBV5-4|TRBJ1-4|-|-
CASGLQSLNEKLFF
TGTGCCAGCGGTTTACAGAGTCTAAACGAAAAACTGTTTTTT
>TRBV6-5|TRBJ1-2|TRBD1|once
CASSSRDRVREGYTF
TGTGCCAGCAGTTCCCGGGACAGGGTGAGGGAGGGCTACACCTTC
>TRBV30|TRBJ1-6|-|-
CAWSISSYNSPLHF
TGTGCCTGGAGTATCAGCTCCTATAATTCACCCCTCCACTTT
>TRBV28|TRBJ1-3|-|-
CASSTPDPGYTIYF
TGTGCCAGCAGTACCCCTGACCCCGGGTACACCATATATTTT
>TRBV5-4|TRBJ2-7|-|-
CASSETGDYYEQYF
TGTGCCAGCAGCGAGACAGGGGACTACTACGAGCAGTACTTC
>TRBV7-3|TRBJ2-5|-|once
CASSPQGYETQYF
TGTGCCAGCAGTCCTCAGGGTTACGAGACCCAGTACTTC
>TRBV5-1|TRBJ2-5|-|-
CASSLVGGVGETQYF
TGCGCCAGCAGCTTGGTGGGGGGAGTCGGGGAGACCCAGTACTTC
>TRBV15|TRBJ2-7|-|-
CATSRDTSPGRGYEQYF
TGTGCCACCAGCAGAGATACGTCTCCGGGGAGAGGGTACGAGCAGTACTTC
>TRBV6-5|TRBJ1-4|-|-
CASSYRDATNEKLFF
TGTGCCAGCAGTTACAGAGATGCAACTAATGAAAAACTGTTTTTT
>TRBV19|TRBJ1-5|-|-
CASSRTISASNQPQHF
TGTGCCAGTAGTCGGACTATATCGGCGTCCAATCAGCCCCAGCATTTT
>TRBV28|TRBJ1-2|TRBD1|-
CASSPGQGWYGYTF
TGTGCCAGCAGTCCCGGACAGGGTTGGTATGGCTACACCTTC
>TRBV2|TRBJ2-3|TRBD2|few
CASSGGPAGGPTDTQYF
TGTGCCAGCAGTGGGGGCCCTGCGGGAGGGCCAACAGATACGCAGTATTTT
>TRBV28|TRBJ1-5|TRBD1|-
CASSSGQGVHQPQHF
TGTGCCAGCAGTTCCGGACAGGGGGTCCATCAGCCCCAGCATTTT
>TRBV9|TRBJ2-3|-|-
CASSVAGVRTDTQYF
TGTGCCAGCAGCGTAGCCGGGGTAAGGACAGATACGCAGTATTTT
>TRBV15|TRBJ1-2|TRBD1|-
CATSRDLGQGDGYTF
TGTGCCACCAGCAGAGATTTAGGACAGGGGGATGGCTACACCTTC
>TRBV28|TRBJ1-4|-|-
CASLSAGSDNEKLFF
TGTGCCAGTCTCAGTGCAGGGTCGGACAATGAAAAACTGTTTTTT
>TRBV11-3|TRBJ1-1|-|-
CASSITGSTEAFF
TGTGCCAGCAGCATTACTGGGAGTACTGAAGCTTTCTTT
>TRBV14|TRBJ2-3|-|-
CASSQLTRGTQYF
TGTGCCAGCAGCCAATTGACCCGCGGTACGCAGTATTTT